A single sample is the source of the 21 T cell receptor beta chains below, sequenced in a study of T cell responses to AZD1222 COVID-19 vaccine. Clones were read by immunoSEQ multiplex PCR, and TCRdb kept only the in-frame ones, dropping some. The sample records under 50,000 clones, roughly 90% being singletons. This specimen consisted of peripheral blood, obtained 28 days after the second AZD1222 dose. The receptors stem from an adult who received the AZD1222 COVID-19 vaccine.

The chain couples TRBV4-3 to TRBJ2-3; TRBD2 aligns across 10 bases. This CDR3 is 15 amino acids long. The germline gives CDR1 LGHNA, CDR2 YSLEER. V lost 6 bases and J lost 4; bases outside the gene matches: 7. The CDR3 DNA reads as TGCGCCAGCAGGGATACGGGACTAGCGTCAGATACGCAGTATTTT. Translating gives CASRDTGLASDTQYF.

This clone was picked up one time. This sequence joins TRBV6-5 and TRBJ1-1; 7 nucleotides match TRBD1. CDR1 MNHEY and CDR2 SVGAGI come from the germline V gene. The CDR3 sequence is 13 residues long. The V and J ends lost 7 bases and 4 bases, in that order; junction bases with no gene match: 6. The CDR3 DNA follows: TGTGCCAGCAAAGCGACAGGGACCACTGAAGCTTTCTTT. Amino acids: CASKATGTTEAFF.

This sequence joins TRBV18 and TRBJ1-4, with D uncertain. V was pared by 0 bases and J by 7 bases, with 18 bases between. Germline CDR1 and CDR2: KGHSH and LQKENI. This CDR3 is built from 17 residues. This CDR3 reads CASSPPVSDREFEKLFF. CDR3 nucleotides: TGTGCCAGCTCACCACCAGTCTCGGACCGGGAATTTGAAAAACTGTTTTTT.

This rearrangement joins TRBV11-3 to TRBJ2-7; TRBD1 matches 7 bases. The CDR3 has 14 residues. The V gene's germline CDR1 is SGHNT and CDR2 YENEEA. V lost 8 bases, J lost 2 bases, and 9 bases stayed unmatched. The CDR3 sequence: CASAQRDRAYEQYF. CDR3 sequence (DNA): TGTGCCAGCGCTCAGAGGGACAGAGCCTACGAGCAGTACTTC.

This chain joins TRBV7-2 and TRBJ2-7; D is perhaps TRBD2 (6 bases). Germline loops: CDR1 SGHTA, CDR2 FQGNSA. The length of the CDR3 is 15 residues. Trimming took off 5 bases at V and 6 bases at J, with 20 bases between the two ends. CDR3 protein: CASSPRPGAGSEQYF. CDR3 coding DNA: TGTGCCAGCAGCCCACGCCCGGGAGCGGGTAGCGAGCAGTACTTC.

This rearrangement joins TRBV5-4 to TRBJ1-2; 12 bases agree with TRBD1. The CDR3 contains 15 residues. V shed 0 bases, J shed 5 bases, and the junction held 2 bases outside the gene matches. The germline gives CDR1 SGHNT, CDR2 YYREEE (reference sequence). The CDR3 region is CASSLAGQGAYGYTF. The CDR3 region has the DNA TGTGCCAGCAGCTTGGCGGGACAGGGGGCTTATGGCTACACCTTC.

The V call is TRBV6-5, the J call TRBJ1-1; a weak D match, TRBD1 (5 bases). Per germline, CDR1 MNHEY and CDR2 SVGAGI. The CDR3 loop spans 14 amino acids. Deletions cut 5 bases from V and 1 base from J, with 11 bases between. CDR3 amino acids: CASSRGTGNTEAFF. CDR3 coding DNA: TGTGCCAGCAGTCGGGGCACGGGGAACACTGAAGCTTTCTTT.

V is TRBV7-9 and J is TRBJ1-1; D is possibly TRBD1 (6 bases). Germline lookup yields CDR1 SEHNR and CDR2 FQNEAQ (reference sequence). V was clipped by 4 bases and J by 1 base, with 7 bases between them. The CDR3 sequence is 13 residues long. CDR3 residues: CASSWGANTEAFF. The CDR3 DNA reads TGTGCCAGCAGCTGGGGGGCGAACACTGAAGCTTTCTTT.

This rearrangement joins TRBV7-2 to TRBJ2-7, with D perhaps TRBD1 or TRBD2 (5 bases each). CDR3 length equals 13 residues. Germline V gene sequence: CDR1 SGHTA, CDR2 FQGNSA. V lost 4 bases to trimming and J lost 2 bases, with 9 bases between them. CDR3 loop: CASSWDPTYEQYF. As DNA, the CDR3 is TGTGCCAGCAGCTGGGACCCTACCTACGAGCAGTACTTC. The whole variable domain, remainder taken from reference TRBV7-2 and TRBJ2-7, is GAGVSQSPSNKVTEKGKDVELRCDPISGHTALYWYRQSLGQGLEFLIYFQGNSAPDKSGLPSDRFSAERTGGSVSTLTIQRTQQEDSAVYLCASSWDPTYEQYFGPGTRLTVT.

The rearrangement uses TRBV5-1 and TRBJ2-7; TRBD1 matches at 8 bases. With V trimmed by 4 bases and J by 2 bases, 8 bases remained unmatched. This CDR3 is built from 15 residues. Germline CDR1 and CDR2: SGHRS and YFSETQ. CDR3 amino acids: CASSIDRGGPYEQYF. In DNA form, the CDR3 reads TGCGCCAGCAGCATTGACAGGGGTGGTCCCTACGAGCAGTACTTC.

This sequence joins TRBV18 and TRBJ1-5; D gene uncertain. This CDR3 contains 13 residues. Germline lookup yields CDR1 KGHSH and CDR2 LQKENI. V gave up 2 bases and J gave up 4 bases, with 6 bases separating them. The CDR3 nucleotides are TGTGCCAGCTCACCAGGGCAGAATCAGCCCCAGCATTTT. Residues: CASSPGQNQPQHF.

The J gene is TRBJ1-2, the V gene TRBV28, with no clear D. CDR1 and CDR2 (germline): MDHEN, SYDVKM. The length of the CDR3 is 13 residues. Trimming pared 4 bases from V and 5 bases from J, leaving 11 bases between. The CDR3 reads CASSSSDPYGYTF. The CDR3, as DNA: TGTGCCAGCAGTTCATCCGACCCATATGGCTACACCTTC.

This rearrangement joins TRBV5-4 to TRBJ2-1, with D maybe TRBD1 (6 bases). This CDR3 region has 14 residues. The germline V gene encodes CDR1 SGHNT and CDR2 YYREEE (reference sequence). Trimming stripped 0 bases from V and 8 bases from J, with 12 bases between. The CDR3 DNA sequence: TGTGCCAGCAGCTTGGTTCAGGGGTCCCATGAGCAGTTCTTC. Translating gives CASSLVQGSHEQFF. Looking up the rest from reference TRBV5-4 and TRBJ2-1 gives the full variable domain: ETGVTQSPTHLIKTRGQQVTLRCSSQSGHNTVSWYQQALGQGPQFIFQYYREEENGRGNFPPRFSGLQFPNYSSELNVNALELDDSALYLCASSLVQGSHEQFFGPGTRLTVL.

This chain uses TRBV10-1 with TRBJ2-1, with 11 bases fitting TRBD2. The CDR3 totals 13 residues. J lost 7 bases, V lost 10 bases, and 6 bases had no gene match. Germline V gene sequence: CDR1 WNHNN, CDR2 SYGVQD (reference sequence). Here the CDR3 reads CATSPSGRNEQFF. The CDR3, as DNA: TGCGCCACCTCTCCTAGCGGGAGGAATGAGCAGTTCTTC.

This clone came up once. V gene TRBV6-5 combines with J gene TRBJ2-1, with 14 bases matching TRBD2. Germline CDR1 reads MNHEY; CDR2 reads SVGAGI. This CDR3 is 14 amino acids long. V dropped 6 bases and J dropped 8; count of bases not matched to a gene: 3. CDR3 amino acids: CASRGLAGEYEQFF. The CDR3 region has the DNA TGTGCCAGCAGGGGACTAGCGGGAGAGTATGAGCAGTTCTTC.

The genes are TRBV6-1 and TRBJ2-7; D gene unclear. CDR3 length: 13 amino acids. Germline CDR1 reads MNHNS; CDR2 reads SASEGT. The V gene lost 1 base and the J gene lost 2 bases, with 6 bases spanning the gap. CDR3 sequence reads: CASSEGAPYEQYF. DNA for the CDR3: TGTGCCAGCAGTGAAGGGGCACCCTACGAGCAGTACTTC.

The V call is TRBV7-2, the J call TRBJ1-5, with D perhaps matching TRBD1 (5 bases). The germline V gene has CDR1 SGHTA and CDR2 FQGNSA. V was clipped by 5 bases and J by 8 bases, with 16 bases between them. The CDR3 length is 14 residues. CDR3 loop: CASSPLRASEPQHF. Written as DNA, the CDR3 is TGTGCCAGCAGCCCGCTCAGGGCCTCGGAGCCCCAGCATTTT. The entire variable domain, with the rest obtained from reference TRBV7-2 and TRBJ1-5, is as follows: GAGVSQSPSNKVTEKGKDVELRCDPISGHTALYWYRQSLGQGLEFLIYFQGNSAPDKSGLPSDRFSAERTGGSVSTLTIQRTQQEDSAVYLCASSPLRASEPQHFGDGTRLSIL.

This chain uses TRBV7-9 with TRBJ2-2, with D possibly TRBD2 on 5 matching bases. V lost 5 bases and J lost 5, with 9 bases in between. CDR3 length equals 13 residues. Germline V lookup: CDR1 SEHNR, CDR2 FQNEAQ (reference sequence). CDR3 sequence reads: CASSLGATGELFF. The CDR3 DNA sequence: TGTGCCAGCAGCCTGGGAGCGACCGGGGAGCTGTTTTTT.

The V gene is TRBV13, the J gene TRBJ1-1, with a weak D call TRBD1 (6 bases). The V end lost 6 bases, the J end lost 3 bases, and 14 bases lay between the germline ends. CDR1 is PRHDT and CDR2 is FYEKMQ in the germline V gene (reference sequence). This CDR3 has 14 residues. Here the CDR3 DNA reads TGTGCCAGCAGGGTAGGGGGGCAAGACACTGAAGCTTTCTTT. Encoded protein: CASRVGGQDTEAFF.

The CDR3 DNA reads as TGTGCCAGTAGTTCCACCTTTGGCGGGGAGCTGTTTTTT. Translating gives CASSSTFGGELFF. V and J are TRBV19 and TRBJ2-2, with D unclear. The germline V gene encodes CDR1 LNHDA and CDR2 SQIVND (reference sequence). V was shortened by 5 bases and J by 7 bases, with 11 bases between the two germline ends. This CDR3 region has 13 residues.

The CDR3 sequence is CASSGSGTGENQPQHF. The CDR3, as DNA: TGTGCCAGCAGTGGATCCGGGACAGGGGAGAATCAGCCCCAGCATTTT. This chain links TRBV2 with TRBJ1-5, with 10 bases aligning to TRBD1. Trimming removed 4 bases from V and 4 bases from J; junction bases left unmatched: 7. Germline CDR1 reads SNHLY; CDR2 reads FYNNEI. This CDR3 has 16 amino acids.